Described below is a single T cell receptor (beta chain) sequence and its context. The Seattle patients joined while their infection was active and were tracked longitudinally afterward. Clones were sequenced by immunoSEQ multiplex PCR, and TCRdb holds only the in-frame ones, with some missing. The sample has about 130,000 clones, approximately 90% seen once. This sample is drawn from a study of blood T cell repertoires in COVID-19. V shed 7 bases, J shed 3 bases, and the junction held 5 bases outside the gene matches. Germline V gives CDR1 SEHNR, CDR2 FQNEAQ (reference sequence). CDR3 length: 13 residues.

The receptor comes from a man in his sixties with COVID-19, enrolled during active disease. Sequenced sample: peripheral blood. The chain is built from TRBV7-9 and TRBJ2-7; 8 bases agree with TRBD1. CDR3 DNA sequence: TGTGCCAGCACTCGACAGGGGATCTACGAGCAGTACTTC. It specifies CASTRQGIYEQYF.